What follows describes a single T cell receptor (beta chain). Its antigen is undetermined. The data belong to a study of OX40 agonist ivuxolimab in advanced cancers. Looking at the study overall: Cohort: approximately 83% men, mean age about 60, aged roughly 20 to 79. Three patients showed partial responses: one hepatocellular carcinoma and two cutaneous melanoma cases. Overall study findings and caveats: Expanded clones tended on average to be more numerous among CD8+ T cells than CD4+. There was clonal expansion of CD4+ and CD8+ blood T cells by week 6 at 0.1 to 3.0 mg/kg.

Method: immunoSEQ multiplex PCR; TCRdb's copy keeps in-frame clones and lacks some. Of 8,500 to 10,000 clones listed, approximately 70% are singletons. Source: CD4+ or CD8+ T cells sorted from blood, taken in a trial of the OX40 agonist ivuxolimab. The receptor's source is an adult with an advanced solid tumor such as melanoma, head and neck, liver or kidney cancer.

The CDR3 sequence: CASSPTGTPLYGYTF. The CDR3 nucleotides are TGTGCCAGCAGCCCTACCGGGACACCTTTATATGGCTACACCTTC. The chain links TRBV2 to TRBJ1-2; tentatively, D is TRBD1 (6 bases). CDR1 SNHLY and CDR2 FYNNEI come from the germline V gene. This CDR3 is 15 amino acids long. Trimming removed 6 bases from V and 5 bases from J, with 19 bases in between.